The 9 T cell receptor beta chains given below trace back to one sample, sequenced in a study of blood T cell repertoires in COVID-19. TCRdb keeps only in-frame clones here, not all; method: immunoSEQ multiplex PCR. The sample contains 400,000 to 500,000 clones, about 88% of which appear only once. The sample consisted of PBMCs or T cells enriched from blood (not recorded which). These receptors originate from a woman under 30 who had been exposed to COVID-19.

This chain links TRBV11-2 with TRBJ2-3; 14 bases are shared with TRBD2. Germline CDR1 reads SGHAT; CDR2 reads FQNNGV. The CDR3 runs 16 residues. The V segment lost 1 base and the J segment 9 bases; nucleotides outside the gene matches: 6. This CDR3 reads CASSLAGTSGSLTQYF. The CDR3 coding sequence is TGTGCCAGCAGCTTAGCAGGGACTAGCGGGAGTTTAACGCAGTATTTT.

In nucleotides, the CDR3 is TGTGCCAGCAGCTCACAGGGGGATCAGCCCCAGCATTTT. It yields the protein CASSSQGDQPQHF. V gene TRBV7-2 combines with J gene TRBJ1-5, with TRBD1 matching 8 bases. The germline CDR1 and CDR2 sequences are SGHTA and FQGNSA. The CDR3 is 13 amino acids. V lost 4 bases to trimming and J lost 5 bases; unmatched junction nucleotides: 1.

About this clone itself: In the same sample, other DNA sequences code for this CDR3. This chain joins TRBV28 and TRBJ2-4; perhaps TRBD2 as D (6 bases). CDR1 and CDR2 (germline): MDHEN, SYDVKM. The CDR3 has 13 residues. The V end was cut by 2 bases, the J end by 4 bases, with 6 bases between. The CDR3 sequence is CASSLAGKNIQYF. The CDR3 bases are TGTGCCAGCAGTTTAGCGGGGAAAAACATTCAGTACTTC.

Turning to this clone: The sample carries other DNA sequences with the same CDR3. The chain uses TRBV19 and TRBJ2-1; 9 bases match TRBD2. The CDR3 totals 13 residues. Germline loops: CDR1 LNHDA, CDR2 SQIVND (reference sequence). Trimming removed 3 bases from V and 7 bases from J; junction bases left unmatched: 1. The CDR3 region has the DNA TGTGCCAGTAGTATCGGACTAGCGAATGAGCAGTTCTTC. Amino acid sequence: CASSIGLANEQFF.

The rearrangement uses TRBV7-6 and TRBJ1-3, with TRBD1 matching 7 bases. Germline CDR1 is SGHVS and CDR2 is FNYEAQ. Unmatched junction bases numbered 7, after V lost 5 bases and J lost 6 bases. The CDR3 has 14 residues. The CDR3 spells CASSVGQPSNTIYF. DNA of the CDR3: TGTGCCAGCAGCGTGGGACAGCCGTCAAACACCATATATTTT.

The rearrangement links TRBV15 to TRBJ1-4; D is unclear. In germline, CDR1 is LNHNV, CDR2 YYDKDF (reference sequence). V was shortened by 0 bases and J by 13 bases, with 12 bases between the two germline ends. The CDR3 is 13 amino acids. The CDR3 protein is CATSRDTAERLFF. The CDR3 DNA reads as TGTGCCACCAGCAGAGATACCGCAGAACGACTGTTTTTT.

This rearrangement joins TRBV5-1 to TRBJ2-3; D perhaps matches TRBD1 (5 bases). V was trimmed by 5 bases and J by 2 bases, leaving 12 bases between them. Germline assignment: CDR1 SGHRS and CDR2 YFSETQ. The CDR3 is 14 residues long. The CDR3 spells CASRVGQYTDTQYF. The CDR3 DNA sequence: TGCGCCAGCAGAGTGGGGCAGTACACAGATACGCAGTATTTT.

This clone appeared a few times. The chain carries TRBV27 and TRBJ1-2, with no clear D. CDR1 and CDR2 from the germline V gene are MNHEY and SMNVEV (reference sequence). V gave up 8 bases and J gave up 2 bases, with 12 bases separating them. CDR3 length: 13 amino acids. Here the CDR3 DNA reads TGTGCCAGCTCCCCGGTGCAAAACTATGGCTACACCTTC. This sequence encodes CASSPVQNYGYTF.

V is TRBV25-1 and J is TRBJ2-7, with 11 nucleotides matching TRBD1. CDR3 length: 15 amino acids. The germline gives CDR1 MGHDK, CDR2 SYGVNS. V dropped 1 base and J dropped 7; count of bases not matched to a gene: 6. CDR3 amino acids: CASSELGTGGGEQYF. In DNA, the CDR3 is TGTGCCAGCAGTGAATTGGGGACAGGGGGTGGGGAGCAGTACTTC.